Sequencing of this T cell receptor (beta chain) was carried out in a study of blood T cells in healthy people across ages. Alongside a J-beta primer mix, a sample-barcoded 5' primer served in a second PCR lasting 7 to 11 cycles. MiXCR, run by TCRdb on the 5' RACE reads, gives a single entry per CDR3 protein. The repertoire has approximately 1.5 million distinct CDR3 sequences, about 45% of them found once; the top ten carry 4%. The receptor comes from a woman between 18 and 29 years old in good health. The sample taken for sequencing was blood.

Here the CDR3 reads CSARGNRGPHIDTQYF. CDR3 coding DNA: TGCAGTGCTAGGGGAAACAGGGGACCCCATATTGATACGCAGTATTTT. The chain is built from TRBV20-1 and TRBJ2-3; 7 bases line up with TRBD1. The V segment lost 3 bases and the J segment 6 bases; nucleotides outside the gene matches: 15. There are 16 residues in the CDR3. Germline CDR1 is DFQATT and CDR2 is SNEGSKA (reference sequence).